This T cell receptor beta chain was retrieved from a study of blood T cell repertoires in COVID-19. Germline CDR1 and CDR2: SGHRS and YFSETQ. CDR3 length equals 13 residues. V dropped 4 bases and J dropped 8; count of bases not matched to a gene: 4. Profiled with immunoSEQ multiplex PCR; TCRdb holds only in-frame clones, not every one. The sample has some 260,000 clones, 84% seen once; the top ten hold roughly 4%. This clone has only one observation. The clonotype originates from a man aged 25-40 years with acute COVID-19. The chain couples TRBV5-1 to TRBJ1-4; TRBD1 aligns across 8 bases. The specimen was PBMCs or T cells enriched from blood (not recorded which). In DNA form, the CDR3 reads TGCGCCAGCAGCCTAGGACAGGGAGAAAAACTGTTTTTT. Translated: CASSLGQGEKLFF. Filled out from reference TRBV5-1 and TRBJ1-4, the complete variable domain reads KAGVTQTPRYLIKTRGQQVTLSCSPISGHRSVSWYQQTPGQGLQFLFEYFSETQRNKGNFPGRFSGRQFSNSRSEMNVSTLELGDSALYLCASSLGQGEKLFFGSGTQLSVL.